The clone carrying this T cell receptor (beta chain) turned up a few times. What it recognizes is unknown. This sample was included in a study of shared clonotypes between healthy human individuals. Study-level results: Among non-shared clonotypes, generation probabilities were lower than among those shared by all four donors. Between four donors, naive CD4 clonotypes were shared at a level of approximately 5%.

Repertoires were generated with immunoSEQ multiplex PCR, while TCRdb's copy carries only in-frame clones and drops some. The sample consists of fewer than 100,000 clones, under 80% of them appearing once. The CDR3 sequence is 14 residues long. The V gene's germline CDR1 is SGHRS and CDR2 YFSETQ. Trimming took 4 bases from V and 5 from J, leaving 15 bases between them. The sample comprised memory CD8+ T cells sorted from blood. Subset described: CD45RO+ cells pooled with CCR7-negative TemRA cells. J is TRBJ1-2 and V is TRBV5-1, with D possibly TRBD1 on 5 matching bases. This sequence originates from a man aged 30 to 45 in good health. DNA of the CDR3: TGCGCCAGCAGCCCGGACACGGAGGGGTATGGCTACACCTTC. It translates to CASSPDTEGYGYTF.